Shown below are 9 T cell receptor beta chains from a single sample sequenced in a study of human T cells and chemical hapten exposure (dated by TCRdb to the early 2020s). The receptor library was made with RACE. Sequencing was performed on a NextSeq 500. TCRdb trimmed public reads at Q25 via fastp, called clones via MiXCR and kept in-frame beta chains. Rows matching on CDR3 protein sequence are summarized as one entry with the most common DNA and genes. The sample records 300,000 to 400,000 distinct CDR3 sequences, 5.5% to 8% of which are singletons. 8.4% of the sample rests with the top ten. The sample's time point label, decoded: patch test 1, 2 weeks after DPC sensitization. Taken with the paper, the label for treatment or condition translates to: therapeutic diphenylcyclopropenone sensitization with weekly scalp DPC. Source: whole blood, taken in connection with sensitization to the hapten diphenylcyclopropenone (DPC). The receptors stem from a woman aged 18 to 35 with alopecia areata. Some clones in this sample may be carry-over from other donors' samples.

This clonotype was counted many times. This chain uses TRBV4-3 with TRBJ2-5; no clear D gene. The germline V and J ends were trimmed by 0 bases and 5 bases, with 13 bases remaining between them. The germline V gene has CDR1 LGHNA and CDR2 YSLEER. CDR3 size: 15 residues. The CDR3 coding sequence is TGCGCCAGCAGCCAAGATTTTGAGTCAGTCGAGACCCAGTACTTC. It yields the protein CASSQDFESVETQYF.

This clonotype was counted at least ten times. DNA for the CDR3: TGTGCCAGCAGAGGCCTAGCGGGGGGCACGCATACGCAGTATTTT. As protein: CASRGLAGGTHTQYF. The chain recombines TRBV2 with TRBJ2-3, with TRBD2 matching 11 bases. The germline V gene has CDR1 SNHLY and CDR2 FYNNEI. Trimming cost V 6 bases and J 7 bases; bases outside gene matches: 9. CDR3 length: 15 amino acids.

This clonotype was recorded many times. The chain has TRBV29-1 and TRBJ1-1; D unclear. Germline V gene data show CDR1 as SQVTM and CDR2 as ANQGSEA. Trimming shortened V by 5 bases and J by 0 bases, and 7 bases separated the two germline ends. CDR3 length equals 12 residues. The CDR3 coding sequence is TGCAGCGTTAGGGATCTGAACACTGAAGCTTTCTTT. Amino acids: CSVRDLNTEAFF.

This clonotype appeared many times. This chain links TRBV7-2 with TRBJ2-3, with TRBD1 identical over 8 bases. The trim removed 5 bases at V and 1 base at J, leaving 2 bases unmatched. This CDR3 is built from 14 residues. Germline CDR1 and CDR2: SGHTA and FQGNSA. The CDR3 region is CASSPDRGTDTQYF. The CDR3 nucleotides are TGTGCCAGCAGCCCGGACAGGGGCACAGATACGCAGTATTTT.

The chain uses TRBV12-3 or TRBV12-4 and TRBJ2-3; D is uncertain. This CDR3 is built from 14 residues. V was cut by 5 bases and J by 6 bases, with 15 bases left in between. The CDR3 DNA reads as TGTGCCAGCAGTCCTCGGGCCGTAGGCGATACGCAGTATTTT. Protein: CASSPRAVGDTQYF.

CDR3 region: CASSPTGIEQFF. For the CDR3, the DNA is TGTGCCAGCAGTCCGACAGGGATTGAGCAGTTCTTC. The chain employs TRBV12-3 or TRBV12-4 and TRBJ2-1; the match to TRBD1 covers 7 bases. With 5 bases clipped from V and 9 bases from J, the junction kept 4 bases outside the gene matches. CDR3 length: 12 residues.

The V gene is TRBV4-3, the J gene TRBJ1-3; D is undetermined. V lost 0 bases and J 4 bases, leaving 13 bases between the germline ends. The CDR3 loop spans 16 amino acids. Germline loops: CDR1 LGHNA, CDR2 YSLEER. CDR3 sequence reads: CASSQDVSLGGNTIYF. The CDR3, as DNA: TGCGCCAGCAGCCAAGATGTCTCCCTGGGCGGAAACACCATATATTTT.

In this sample, this clonotype turned up a few times. This CDR3 is CASSSTRGYEQYF. The CDR3 DNA follows: TGTGCCAGCAGCTCGACGAGGGGGTACGAGCAGTACTTC. This chain links TRBV5-4 with TRBJ2-7; perhaps TRBD1 as D (6 bases). The germline V and J ends were trimmed by 3 bases and 4 bases, with 11 bases remaining between them. This CDR3 has 13 residues. The germline V gene encodes CDR1 SGHNT and CDR2 YYREEE (reference sequence).

This clonotype appeared a few times. The rearrangement links TRBV24-1 to TRBJ1-1; D is possibly TRBD1 (6 bases). The CDR3 sequence is 14 residues long. Germline CDR1 is KGHDR and CDR2 is SFDVKD. The ends were cut back, 5 bases at V and 2 bases at J, with 11 bases in the middle. The CDR3: CATSVTGGNTEAFF. For the CDR3, the DNA is TGTGCCACCAGTGTGACGGGGGGCAACACTGAAGCTTTCTTT.